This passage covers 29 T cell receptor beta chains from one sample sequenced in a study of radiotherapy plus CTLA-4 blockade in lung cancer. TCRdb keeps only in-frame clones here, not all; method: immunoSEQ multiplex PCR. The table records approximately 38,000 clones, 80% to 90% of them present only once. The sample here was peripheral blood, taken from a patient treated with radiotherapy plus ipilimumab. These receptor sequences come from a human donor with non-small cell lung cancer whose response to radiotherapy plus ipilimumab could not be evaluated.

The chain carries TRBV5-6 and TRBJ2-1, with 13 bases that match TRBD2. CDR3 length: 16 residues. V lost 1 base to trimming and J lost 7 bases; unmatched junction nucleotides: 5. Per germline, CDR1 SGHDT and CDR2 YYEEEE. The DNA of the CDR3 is TGTGCCAGCAGCTTGTCAGGACTAGCGGGGGAGAATGAGCAGTTCTTC. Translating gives CASSLSGLAGENEQFF.

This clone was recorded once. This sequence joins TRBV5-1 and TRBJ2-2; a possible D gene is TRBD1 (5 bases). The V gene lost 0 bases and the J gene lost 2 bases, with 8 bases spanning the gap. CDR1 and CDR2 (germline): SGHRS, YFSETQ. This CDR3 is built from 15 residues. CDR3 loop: CASSLGQTNTGELFF. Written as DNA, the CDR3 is TGCGCCAGCAGCTTGGGACAGACCAACACCGGGGAGCTGTTTTTT. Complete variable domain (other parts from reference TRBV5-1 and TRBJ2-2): KAGVTQTPRYLIKTRGQQVTLSCSPISGHRSVSWYQQTPGQGLQFLFEYFSETQRNKGNFPGRFSGRQFSNSRSEMNVSTLELGDSALYLCASSLGQTNTGELFFGEGSRLTVL.

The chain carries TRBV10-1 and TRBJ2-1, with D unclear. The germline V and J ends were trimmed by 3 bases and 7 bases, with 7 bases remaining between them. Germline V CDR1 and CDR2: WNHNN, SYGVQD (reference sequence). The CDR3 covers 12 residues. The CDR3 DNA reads TGCGCCAGCAGTGACTCCGGGAATGAGCAGTTCTTC. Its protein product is CASSDSGNEQFF.

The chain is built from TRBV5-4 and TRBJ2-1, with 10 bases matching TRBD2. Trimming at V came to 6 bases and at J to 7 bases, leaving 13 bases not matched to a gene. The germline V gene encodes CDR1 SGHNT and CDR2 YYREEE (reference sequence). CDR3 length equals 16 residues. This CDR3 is CASKPAGTSASNEQFF. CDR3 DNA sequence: TGTGCCAGCAAACCGGCGGGGACTAGCGCCTCAAATGAGCAGTTCTTC.

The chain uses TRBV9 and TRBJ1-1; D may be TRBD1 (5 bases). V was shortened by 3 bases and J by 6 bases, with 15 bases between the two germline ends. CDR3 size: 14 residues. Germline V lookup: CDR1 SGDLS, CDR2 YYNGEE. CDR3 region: CASSAGPTGAEAFF. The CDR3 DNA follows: TGTGCCAGCAGCGCCGGCCCGACGGGGGCTGAAGCTTTCTTT.

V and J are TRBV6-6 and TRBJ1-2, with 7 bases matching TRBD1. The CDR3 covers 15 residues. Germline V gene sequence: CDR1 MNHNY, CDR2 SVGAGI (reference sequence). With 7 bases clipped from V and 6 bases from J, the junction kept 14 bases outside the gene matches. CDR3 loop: CASTPIGTEDNGYTF. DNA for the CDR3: TGTGCCAGCACCCCAATTGGGACAGAAGACAATGGCTACACCTTC.

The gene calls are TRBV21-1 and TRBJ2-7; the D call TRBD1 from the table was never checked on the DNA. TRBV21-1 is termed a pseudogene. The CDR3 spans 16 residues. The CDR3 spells CASSKGGAGGIYEQYF. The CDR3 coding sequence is TGTGCCAGCAGCAAAGGAGGCGCAGGGGGCATATACGAGCAGTACTTC.

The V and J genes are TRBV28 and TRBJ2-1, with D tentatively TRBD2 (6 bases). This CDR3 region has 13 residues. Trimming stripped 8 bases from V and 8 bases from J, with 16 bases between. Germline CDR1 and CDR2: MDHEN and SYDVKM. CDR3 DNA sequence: TGTGCCAGCCTAGAGCAGGGCGGGGATGAGCAGTTCTTC. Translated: CASLEQGGDEQFF.

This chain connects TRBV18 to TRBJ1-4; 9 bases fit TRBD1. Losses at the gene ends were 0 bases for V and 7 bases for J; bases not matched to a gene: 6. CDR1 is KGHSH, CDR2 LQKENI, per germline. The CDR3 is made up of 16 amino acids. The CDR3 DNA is TGTGCCAGCTCACCACCAACAGGGGGCGCGAGTGAAAAACTGTTTTTT. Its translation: CASSPPTGGASEKLFF. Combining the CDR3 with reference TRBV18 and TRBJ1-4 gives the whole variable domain NAGVMQNPRHLVRRRGQEARLRCSPMKGHSHVYWYRQLPEEGLKFMVYLQKENIIDESGMPKERFSAEFPKEGPSILRIQQVVRGDSAAYFCASSPPTGGASEKLFFGSGTQLSVL.

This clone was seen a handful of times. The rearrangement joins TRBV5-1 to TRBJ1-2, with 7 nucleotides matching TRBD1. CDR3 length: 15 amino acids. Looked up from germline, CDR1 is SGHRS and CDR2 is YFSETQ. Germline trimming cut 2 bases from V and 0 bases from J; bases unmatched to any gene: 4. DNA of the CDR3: TGCGCCAGCAGCTTCTCGGGACAGTCTAACTATGGCTACACCTTC. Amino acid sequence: CASSFSGQSNYGYTF.

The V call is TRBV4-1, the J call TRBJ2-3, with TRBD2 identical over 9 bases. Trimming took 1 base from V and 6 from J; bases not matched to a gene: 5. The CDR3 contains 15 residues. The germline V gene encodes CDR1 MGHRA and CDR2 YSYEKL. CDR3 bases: TGCGCCAGCAGCCAAGGACTAGCGGCCAGGGATACGCAGTATTTT. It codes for CASSQGLAARDTQYF.

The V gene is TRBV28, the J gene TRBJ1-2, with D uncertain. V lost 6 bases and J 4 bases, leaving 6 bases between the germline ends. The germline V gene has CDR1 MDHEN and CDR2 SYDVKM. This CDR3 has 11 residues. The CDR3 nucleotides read TGTGCCAGCAGAAAGAGCTATGGCTACACCTTC. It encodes CASRKSYGYTF.

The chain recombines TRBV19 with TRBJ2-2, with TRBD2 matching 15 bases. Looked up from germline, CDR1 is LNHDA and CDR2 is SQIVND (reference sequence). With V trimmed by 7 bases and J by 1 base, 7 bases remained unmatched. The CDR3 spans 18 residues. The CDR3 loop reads CASTPGLAGGKNTGELFF. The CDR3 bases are TGTGCCAGTACCCCGGGACTAGCGGGGGGAAAGAACACCGGGGAGCTGTTTTTT.

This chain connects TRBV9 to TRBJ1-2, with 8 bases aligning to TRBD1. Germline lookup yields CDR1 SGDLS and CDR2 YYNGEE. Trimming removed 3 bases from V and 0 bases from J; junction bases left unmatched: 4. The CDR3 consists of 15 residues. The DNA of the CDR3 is TGTGCCAGCAGCGAGGGACAGGCCGCTAACTATGGCTACACCTTC. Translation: CASSEGQAANYGYTF. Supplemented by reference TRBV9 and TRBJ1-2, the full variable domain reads DSGVTQTPKHLITATGQRVTLRCSPRSGDLSVYWYQQSLDQGLQFLIQYYNGEERAKGNILERFSAQQFPDLHSELNLSSLELGDSALYFCASSEGQAANYGYTFGSGTRLTVV.

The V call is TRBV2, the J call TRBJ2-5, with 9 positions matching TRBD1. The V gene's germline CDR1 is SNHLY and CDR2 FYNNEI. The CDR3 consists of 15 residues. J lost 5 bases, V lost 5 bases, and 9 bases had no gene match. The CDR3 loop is CASSPPTGGGETQYF. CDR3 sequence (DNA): TGTGCCAGCAGTCCCCCGACAGGGGGTGGGGAGACCCAGTACTTC.

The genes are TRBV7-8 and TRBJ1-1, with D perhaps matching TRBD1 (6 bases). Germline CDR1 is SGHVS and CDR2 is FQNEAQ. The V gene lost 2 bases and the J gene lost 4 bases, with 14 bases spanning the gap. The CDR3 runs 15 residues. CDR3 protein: CASSLRGGLSTEAFF. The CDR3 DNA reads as TGTGCCAGCAGCTTAAGAGGGGGTTTGAGCACTGAAGCTTTCTTT.

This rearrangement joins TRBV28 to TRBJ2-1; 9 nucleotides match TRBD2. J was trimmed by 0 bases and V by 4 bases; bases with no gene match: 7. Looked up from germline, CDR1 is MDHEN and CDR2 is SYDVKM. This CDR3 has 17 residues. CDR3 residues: CASSSPRSGSSYNEQFF. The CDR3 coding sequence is TGTGCCAGCAGTTCCCCCCGTAGCGGGAGCTCCTACAATGAGCAGTTCTTC.

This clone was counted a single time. The CDR3 nucleotides read TGTGCCAGCAGCGACTACCGCGCCACGCAGTATTTT. Its translation: CASSDYRATQYF. The V gene is TRBV9, the J gene TRBJ2-3; D uncertain. This CDR3 region has 12 residues. Germline V gene lookup returns CDR1 SGDLS and CDR2 YYNGEE. Trimming shortened V by 3 bases and J by 9 bases, and 11 bases separated the two germline ends. The complete variable domain, with remaining parts taken from reference TRBV9 and TRBJ2-3, reads DSGVTQTPKHLITATGQRVTLRCSPRSGDLSVYWYQQSLDQGLQFLIQYYNGEERAKGNILERFSAQQFPDLHSELNLSSLELGDSALYFCASSDYRATQYFGPGTRLTVL.

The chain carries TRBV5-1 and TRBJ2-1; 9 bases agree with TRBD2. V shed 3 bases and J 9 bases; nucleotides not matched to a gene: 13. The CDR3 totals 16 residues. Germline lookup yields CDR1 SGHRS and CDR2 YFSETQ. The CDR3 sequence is CASSSAWGREGTEQFF. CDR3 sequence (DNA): TGCGCCAGCAGCTCTGCCTGGGGGCGGGAGGGCACTGAGCAGTTCTTC.

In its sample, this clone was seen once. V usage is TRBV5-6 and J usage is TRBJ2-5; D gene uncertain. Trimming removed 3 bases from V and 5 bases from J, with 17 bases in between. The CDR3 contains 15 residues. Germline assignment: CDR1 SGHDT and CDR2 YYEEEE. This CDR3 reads CASSSGHDREETQYF. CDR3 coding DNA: TGTGCCAGCAGCTCAGGCCATGATAGAGAGGAGACCCAGTACTTC.

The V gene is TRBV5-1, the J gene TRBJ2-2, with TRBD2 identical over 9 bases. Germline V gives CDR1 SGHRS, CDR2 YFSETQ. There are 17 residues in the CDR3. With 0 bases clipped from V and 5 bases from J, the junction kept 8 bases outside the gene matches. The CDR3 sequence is CASSLVPSGDLTGELFF. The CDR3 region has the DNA TGCGCCAGCAGCTTGGTACCTAGCGGGGATTTGACCGGGGAGCTGTTTTTT.

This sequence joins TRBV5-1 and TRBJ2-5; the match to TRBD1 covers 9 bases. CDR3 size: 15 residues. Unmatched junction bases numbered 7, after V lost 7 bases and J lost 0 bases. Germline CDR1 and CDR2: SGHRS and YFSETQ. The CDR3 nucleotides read TGCGCCAGCGGGGGGGGGACAGGGAACCAAGAGACCCAGTACTTC. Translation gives CASGGGTGNQETQYF. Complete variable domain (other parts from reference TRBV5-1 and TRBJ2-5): KAGVTQTPRYLIKTRGQQVTLSCSPISGHRSVSWYQQTPGQGLQFLFEYFSETQRNKGNFPGRFSGRQFSNSRSEMNVSTLELGDSALYLCASGGGTGNQETQYFGPGTRLLVL.

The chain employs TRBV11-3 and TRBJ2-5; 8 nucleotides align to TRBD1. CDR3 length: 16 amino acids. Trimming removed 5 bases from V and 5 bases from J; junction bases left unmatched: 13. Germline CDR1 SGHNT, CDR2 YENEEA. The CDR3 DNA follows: TGTGCCAGCAGCCTAGCCAGGACAGGGTTTGAGGAGACCCAGTACTTC. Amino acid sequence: CASSLARTGFEETQYF. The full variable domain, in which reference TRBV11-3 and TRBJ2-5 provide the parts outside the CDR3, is EAGVVQSPRYKIIEKKQPVAFWCNPISGHNTLYWYLQNLGQGPELLIRYENEEAVDDSQLPKDRFSAERLKGVDSTLKIQPAELGDSAVYLCASSLARTGFEETQYFGPGTRLLVL.

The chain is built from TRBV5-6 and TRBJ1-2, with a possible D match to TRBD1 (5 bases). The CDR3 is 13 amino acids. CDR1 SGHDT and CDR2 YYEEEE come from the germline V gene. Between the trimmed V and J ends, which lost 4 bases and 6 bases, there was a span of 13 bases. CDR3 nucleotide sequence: TGTGCCAGCAGCGGGGGGGTTTTGAATGGCTACACCTTC. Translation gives CASSGGVLNGYTF.

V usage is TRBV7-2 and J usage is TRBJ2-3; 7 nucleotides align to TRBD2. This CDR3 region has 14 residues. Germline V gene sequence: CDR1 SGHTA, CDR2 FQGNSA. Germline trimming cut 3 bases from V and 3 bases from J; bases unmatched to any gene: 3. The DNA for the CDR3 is TGTGCCAGCAGCTTGATTAGCGGGACAGATACGCAGTATTTT. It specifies CASSLISGTDTQYF.

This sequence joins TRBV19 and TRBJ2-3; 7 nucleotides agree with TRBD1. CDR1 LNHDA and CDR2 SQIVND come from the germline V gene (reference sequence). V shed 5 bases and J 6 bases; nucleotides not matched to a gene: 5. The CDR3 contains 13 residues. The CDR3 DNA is TGTGCCAGTAGTTTAACAGGGGCGGATACGCAGTATTTT. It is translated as CASSLTGADTQYF.

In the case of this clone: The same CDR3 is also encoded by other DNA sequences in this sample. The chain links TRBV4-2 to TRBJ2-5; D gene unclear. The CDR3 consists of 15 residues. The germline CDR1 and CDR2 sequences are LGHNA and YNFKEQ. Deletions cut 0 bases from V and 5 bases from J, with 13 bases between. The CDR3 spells CASSQDPGPWETQYF. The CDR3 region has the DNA TGTGCCAGCAGCCAAGACCCAGGCCCATGGGAGACCCAGTACTTC.

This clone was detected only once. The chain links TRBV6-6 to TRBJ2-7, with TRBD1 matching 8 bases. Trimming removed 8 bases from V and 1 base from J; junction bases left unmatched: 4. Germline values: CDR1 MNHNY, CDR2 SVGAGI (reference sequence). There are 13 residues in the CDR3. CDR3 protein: CASGRQGSYEQYF. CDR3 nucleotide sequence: TGTGCCAGCGGTCGACAGGGGTCCTACGAGCAGTACTTC.

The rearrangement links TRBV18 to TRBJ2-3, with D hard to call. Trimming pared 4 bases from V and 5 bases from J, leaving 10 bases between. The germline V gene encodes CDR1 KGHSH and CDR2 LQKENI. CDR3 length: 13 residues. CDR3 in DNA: TGTGCCAGCTCACTTACCTCCGGAGATACGCAGTATTTT. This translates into CASSLTSGDTQYF.